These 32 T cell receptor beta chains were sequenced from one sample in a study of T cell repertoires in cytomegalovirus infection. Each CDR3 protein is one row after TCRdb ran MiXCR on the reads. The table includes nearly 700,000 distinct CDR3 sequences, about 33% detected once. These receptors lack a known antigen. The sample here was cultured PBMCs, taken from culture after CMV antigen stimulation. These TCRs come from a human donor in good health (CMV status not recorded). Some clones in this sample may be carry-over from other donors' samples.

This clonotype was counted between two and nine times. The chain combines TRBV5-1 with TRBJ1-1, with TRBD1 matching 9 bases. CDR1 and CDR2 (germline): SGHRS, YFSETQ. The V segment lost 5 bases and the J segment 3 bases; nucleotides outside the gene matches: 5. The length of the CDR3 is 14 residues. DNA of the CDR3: TGCGCCAGCAGGGACTGGACAGGGGACACTGAAGCTTTCTTT. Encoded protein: CASRDWTGDTEAFF.

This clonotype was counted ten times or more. For the CDR3, the DNA is TGTGCCAGCACGATGGCGGGGAGGGACCTTGGAAACACCATATATTTT. It yields the protein CASTMAGRDLGNTIYF. The gene calls are TRBV7-8 and TRBJ1-3; tentatively, D is TRBD1 (5 bases). There are 16 residues in the CDR3. Between the trimmed V and J ends, which lost 7 bases and 3 bases, there was a span of 19 bases. Germline V CDR1 and CDR2: SGHVS, FQNEAQ.

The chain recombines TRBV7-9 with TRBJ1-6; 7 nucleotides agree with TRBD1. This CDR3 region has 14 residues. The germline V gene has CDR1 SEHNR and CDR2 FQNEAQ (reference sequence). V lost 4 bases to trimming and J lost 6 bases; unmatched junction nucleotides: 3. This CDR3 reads CASSYRQGNSPLHF. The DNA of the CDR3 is TGTGCCAGCAGCTACCGACAGGGTAATTCACCCCTCCACTTT.

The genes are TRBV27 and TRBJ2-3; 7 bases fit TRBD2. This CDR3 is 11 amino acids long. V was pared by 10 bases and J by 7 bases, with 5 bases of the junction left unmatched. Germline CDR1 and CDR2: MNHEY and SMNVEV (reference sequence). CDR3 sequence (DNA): TGTGCCACCTGGGGGGGAAATACGCAGTATTTT. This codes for CATWGGNTQYF.

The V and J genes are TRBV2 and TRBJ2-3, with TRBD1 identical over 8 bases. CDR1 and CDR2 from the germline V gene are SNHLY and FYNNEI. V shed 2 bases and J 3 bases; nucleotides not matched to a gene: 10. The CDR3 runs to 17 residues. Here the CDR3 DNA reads TGTGCCAGCAGTGAATCACCCGGGACAGGACGGACAGATACGCAGTATTTT. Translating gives CASSESPGTGRTDTQYF.

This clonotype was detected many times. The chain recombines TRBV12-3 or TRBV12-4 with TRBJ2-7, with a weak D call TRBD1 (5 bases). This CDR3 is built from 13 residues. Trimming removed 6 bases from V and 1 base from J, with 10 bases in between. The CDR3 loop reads CASRRTPSYEQYF. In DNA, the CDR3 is TGTGCCAGCAGAAGGACACCTTCCTACGAGCAGTACTTC.

DNA of the CDR3: TGTGCCAGCTCACCCGGGACTGCGAATAGCAATCAGCCCCAGCATTTT. Translation: CASSPGTANSNQPQHF. The chain recombines TRBV18 with TRBJ1-5; possibly TRBD1 for D (5 bases). Germline V gene sequence: CDR1 KGHSH, CDR2 LQKENI. Trimming shortened V by 3 bases and J by 0 bases, and 12 bases separated the two germline ends. The CDR3 extends over 16 amino acids.

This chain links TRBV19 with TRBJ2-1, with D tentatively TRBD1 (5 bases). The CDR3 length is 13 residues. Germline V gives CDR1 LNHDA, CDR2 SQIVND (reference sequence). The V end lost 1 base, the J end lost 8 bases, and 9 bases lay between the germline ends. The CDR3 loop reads CASSIGQGDEQFF. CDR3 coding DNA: TGTGCCAGTAGTATAGGCCAAGGGGATGAGCAGTTCTTC.

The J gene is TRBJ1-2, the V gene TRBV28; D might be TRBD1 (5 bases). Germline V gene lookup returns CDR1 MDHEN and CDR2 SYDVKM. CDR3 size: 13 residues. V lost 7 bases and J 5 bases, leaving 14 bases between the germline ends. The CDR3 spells CASNAGGEYGYTF. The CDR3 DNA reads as TGTGCCAGCAACGCGGGGGGGGAGTATGGCTACACCTTC.

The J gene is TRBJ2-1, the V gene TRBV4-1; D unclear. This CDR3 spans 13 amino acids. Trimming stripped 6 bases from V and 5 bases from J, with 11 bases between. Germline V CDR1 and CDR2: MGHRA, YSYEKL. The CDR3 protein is CASRLTGNNEQFF. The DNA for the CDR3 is TGCGCCAGCAGGCTGACTGGTAACAATGAGCAGTTCTTC.

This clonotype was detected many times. As DNA, the CDR3 is TGTGCCAGCAGCTTCGCTGGATGGACAGCCTACGAGCAGTACTTC. It is translated as CASSFAGWTAYEQYF. This chain links TRBV7-9 with TRBJ2-7, with D tentatively TRBD1 (6 bases). The CDR3 covers 15 residues. V lost 3 bases, J lost 2 bases, and 14 bases lay in between. From germline, CDR1 is SEHNR and CDR2 FQNEAQ (reference sequence).

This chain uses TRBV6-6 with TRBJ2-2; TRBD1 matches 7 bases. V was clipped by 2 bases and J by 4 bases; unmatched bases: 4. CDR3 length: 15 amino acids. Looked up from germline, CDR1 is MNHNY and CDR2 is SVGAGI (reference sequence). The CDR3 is CASSYRDRPTGELFF. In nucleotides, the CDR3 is TGTGCCAGCAGTTACCGGGACAGACCCACCGGGGAGCTGTTTTTT.

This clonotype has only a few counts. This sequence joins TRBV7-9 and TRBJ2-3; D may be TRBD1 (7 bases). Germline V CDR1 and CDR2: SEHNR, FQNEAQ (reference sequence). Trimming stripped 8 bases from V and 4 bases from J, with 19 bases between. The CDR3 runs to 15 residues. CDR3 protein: CASRGTADPPDTQYF. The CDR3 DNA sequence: TGTGCCAGCCGCGGGACAGCAGACCCCCCAGATACGCAGTATTTT.

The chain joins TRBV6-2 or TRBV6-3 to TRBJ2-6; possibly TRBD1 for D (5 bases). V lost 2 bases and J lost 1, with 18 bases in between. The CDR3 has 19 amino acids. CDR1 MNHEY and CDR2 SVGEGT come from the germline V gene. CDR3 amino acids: CASSYTGRHQASGANVLTF. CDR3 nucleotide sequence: TGTGCCAGCAGTTACACAGGACGTCACCAGGCATCTGGGGCCAACGTCCTGACTTTC.

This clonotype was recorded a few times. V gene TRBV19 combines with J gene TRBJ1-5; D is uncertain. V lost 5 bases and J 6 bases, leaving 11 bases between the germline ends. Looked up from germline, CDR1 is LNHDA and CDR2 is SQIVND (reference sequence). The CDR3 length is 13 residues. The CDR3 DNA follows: TGTGCCAGTAGTGGTCAGTGGGGTCAGCCCCAGCATTTT. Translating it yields CASSGQWGQPQHF. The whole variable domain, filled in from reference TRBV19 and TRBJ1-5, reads DGGITQSPKYLFRKEGQNVTLSCEQNLNHDAMYWYRQDPGQGLRLIYYSQIVNDFQKGDIAEGYSVSREKKESFPLTVTSAQKNPTAFYLCASSGQWGQPQHFGDGTRLSIL.

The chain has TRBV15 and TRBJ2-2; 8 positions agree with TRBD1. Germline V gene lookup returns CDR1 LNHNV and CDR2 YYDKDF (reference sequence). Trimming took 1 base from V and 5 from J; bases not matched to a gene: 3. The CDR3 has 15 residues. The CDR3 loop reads CATSRGQGKTGELFF. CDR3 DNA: TGTGCCACCAGCAGAGGACAGGGGAAGACCGGGGAGCTGTTTTTT.

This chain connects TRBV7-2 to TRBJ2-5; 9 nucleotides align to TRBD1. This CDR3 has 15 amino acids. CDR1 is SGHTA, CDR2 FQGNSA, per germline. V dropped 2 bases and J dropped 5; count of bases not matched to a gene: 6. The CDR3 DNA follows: TGTGCCAGCAGCTTAACAGGGGGCGCGGGGGAGACCCAGTACTTC. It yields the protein CASSLTGGAGETQYF.

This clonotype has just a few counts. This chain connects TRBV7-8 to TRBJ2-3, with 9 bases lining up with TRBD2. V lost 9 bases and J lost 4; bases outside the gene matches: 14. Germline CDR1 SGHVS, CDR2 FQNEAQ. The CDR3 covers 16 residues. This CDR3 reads CASSERASGISDTQYF. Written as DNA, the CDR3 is TGTGCCAGTAGTGAAAGAGCTAGCGGGATTTCAGATACGCAGTATTTT.

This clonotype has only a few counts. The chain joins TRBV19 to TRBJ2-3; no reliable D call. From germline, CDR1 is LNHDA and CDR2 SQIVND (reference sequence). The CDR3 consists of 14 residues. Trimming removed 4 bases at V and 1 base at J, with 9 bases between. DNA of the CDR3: TGTGCCAGTAGTACGATGGCGGGCACAGATACGCAGTATTTT. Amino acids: CASSTMAGTDTQYF.

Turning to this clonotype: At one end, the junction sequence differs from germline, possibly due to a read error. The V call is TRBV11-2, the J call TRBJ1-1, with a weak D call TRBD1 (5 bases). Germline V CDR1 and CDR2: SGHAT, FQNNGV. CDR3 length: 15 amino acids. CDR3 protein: CASSLGEGWNAEAFF. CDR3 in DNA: TGTGCCAGCAGCTTAGGAGAGGGGTGGAACGCTGAAGCTTTCTTT.

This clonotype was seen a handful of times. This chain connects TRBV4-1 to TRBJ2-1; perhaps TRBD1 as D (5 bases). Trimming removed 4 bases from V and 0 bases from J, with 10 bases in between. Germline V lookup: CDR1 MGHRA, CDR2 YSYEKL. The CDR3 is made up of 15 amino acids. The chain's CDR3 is CASSRVGASYNEQFF. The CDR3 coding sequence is TGCGCCAGCAGCCGGGTAGGGGCCTCCTACAATGAGCAGTTCTTC.

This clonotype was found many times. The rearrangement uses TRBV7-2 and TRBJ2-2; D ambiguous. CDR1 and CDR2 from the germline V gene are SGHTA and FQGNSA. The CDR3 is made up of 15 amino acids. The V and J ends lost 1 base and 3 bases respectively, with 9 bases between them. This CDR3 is CASSLDGADTGELFF. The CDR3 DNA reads TGTGCCAGCAGCTTAGATGGTGCGGACACCGGGGAGCTGTTTTTT.

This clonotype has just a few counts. The CDR3 loop is CASSPKDRVNTEAFF. DNA of the CDR3: TGTGCCAGCAGTCCAAAGGACAGGGTGAACACTGAAGCTTTCTTT. V usage is TRBV27 and J usage is TRBJ1-1, with TRBD1 identical over 8 bases. CDR3 length: 15 residues. J lost 0 bases, V lost 5 bases, and 5 bases had no gene match. Germline CDR1 and CDR2: MNHEY and SMNVEV (reference sequence).

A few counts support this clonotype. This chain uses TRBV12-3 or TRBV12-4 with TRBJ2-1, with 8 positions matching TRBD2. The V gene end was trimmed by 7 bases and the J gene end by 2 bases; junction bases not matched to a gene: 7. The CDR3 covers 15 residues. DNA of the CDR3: TGTGCCAGCATGTTGTATAGCGGGACCTACAATGAGCAGTTCTTC. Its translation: CASMLYSGTYNEQFF.

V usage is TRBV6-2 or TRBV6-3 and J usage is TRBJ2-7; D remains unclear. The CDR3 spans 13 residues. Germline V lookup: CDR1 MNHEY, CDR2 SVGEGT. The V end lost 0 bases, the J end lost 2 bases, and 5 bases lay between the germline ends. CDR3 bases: TGTGCCAGCAGTTACTCGGTCACCTACGAGCAGTACTTC. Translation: CASSYSVTYEQYF.

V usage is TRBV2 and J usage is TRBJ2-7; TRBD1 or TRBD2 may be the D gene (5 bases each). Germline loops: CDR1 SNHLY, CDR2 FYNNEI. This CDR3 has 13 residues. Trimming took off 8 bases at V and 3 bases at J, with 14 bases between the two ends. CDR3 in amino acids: CASWDLVVYEQYF. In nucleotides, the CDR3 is TGTGCCAGCTGGGACCTCGTAGTCTACGAGCAGTACTTC.

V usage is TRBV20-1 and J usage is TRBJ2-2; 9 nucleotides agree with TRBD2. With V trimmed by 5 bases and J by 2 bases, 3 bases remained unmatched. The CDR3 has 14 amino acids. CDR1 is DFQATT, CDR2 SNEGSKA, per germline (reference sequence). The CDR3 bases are TGCAGTGCTTCACTAGCGGGTAACACCGGGGAGCTGTTTTTT. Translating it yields CSASLAGNTGELFF.

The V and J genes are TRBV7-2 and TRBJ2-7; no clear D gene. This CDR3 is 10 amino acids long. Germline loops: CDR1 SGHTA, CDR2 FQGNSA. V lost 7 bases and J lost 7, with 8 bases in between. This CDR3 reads CASTPREQYV. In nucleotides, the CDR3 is TGTGCCAGCACCCCGAGGGAGCAGTACGTC.

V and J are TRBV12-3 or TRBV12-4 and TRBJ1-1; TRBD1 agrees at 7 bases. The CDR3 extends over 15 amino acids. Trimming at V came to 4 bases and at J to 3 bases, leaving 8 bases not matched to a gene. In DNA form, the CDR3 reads TGTGCCAGCAGTTGGGGGAGACAGGGAGACACTGAAGCTTTCTTT. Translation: CASSWGRQGDTEAFF.

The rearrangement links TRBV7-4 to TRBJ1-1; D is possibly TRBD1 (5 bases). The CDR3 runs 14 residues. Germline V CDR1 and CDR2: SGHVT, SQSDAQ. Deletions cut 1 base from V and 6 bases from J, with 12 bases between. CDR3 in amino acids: CASSLVLGDAEAFF. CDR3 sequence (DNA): TGTGCCAGCAGCTTAGTCTTGGGGGATGCTGAAGCTTTCTTT.

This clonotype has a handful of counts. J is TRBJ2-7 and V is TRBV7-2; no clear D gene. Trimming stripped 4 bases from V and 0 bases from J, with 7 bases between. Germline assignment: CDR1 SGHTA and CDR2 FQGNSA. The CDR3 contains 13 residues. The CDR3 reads CASSSDLSYEQYF. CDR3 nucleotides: TGTGCCAGCAGCTCCGACCTCTCCTACGAGCAGTACTTC.

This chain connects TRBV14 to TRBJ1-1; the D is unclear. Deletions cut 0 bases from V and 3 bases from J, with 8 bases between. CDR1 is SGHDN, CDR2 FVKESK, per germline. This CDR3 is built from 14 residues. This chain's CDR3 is CASSQDHAYTEAFF. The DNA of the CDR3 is TGTGCCAGCAGCCAAGATCATGCCTACACTGAAGCTTTCTTT. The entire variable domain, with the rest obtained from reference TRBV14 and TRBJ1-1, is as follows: EAGVTQFPSHSVIEKGQTVTLRCDPISGHDNLYWYRRVMGKEIKFLLHFVKESKQDESGMPNNRFLAERTGGTYSTLKVQPAELEDSGVYFCASSQDHAYTEAFFGQGTRLTVV.